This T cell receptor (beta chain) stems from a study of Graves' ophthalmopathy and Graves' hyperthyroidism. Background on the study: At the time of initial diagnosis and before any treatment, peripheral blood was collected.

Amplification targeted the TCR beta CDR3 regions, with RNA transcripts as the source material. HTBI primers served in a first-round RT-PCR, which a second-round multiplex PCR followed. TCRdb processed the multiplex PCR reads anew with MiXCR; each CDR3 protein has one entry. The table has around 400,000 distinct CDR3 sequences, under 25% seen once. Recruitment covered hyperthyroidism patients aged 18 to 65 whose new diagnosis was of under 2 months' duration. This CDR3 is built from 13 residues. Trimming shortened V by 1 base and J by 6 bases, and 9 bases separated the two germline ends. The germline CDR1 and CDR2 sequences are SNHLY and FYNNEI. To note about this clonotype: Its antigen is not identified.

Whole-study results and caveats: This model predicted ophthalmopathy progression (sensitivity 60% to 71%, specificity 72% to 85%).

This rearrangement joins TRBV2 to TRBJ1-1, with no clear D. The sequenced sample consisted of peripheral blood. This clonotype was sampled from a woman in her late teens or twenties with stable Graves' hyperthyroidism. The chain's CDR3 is CASSEGTGSEAFF. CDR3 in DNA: TGTGCCAGCAGTGAAGGGACCGGCTCTGAAGCTTTCTTT.